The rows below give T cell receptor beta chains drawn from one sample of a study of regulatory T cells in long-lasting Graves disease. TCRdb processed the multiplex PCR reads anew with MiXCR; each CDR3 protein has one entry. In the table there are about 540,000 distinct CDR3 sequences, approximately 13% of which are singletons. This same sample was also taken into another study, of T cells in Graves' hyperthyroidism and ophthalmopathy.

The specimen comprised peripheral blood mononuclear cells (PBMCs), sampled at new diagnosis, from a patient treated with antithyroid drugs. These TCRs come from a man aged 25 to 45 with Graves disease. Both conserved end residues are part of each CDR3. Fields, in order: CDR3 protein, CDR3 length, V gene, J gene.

cdr3_aa: CSAELVGLAGAYEQYF; cdr3_length: 16; v_call: TRBV20-1; j_call: TRBJ2-7
cdr3_aa: CASSTPWTGGYEQYF; cdr3_length: 15; v_call: TRBV5-6; j_call: TRBJ2-7
cdr3_aa: CSARDTLRGSYEQYF; cdr3_length: 15; v_call: TRBV20-1; j_call: TRBJ2-7
cdr3_aa: CASSLAGDHAFF; cdr3_length: 12; v_call: TRBV12-3/TRBV12-4; j_call: TRBJ1-1
cdr3_aa: CASSRRMSSGNTIYF; cdr3_length: 15; v_call: TRBV10-1; j_call: TRBJ1-3
cdr3_aa: CSASPGAGADTQYF; cdr3_length: 14; v_call: TRBV20-1; j_call: TRBJ2-3
cdr3_aa: CASSPGPGGAFF; cdr3_length: 12; v_call: TRBV5-6; j_call: TRBJ1-1
cdr3_aa: CSVGSGDSNQPQHF; cdr3_length: 14; v_call: TRBV20-1; j_call: TRBJ1-5
cdr3_aa: CASSRGLRGETQYF; cdr3_length: 14; v_call: TRBV13; j_call: TRBJ2-5
cdr3_aa: CASRRTGEISGANVLTF; cdr3_length: 17; v_call: TRBV27; j_call: TRBJ2-6
cdr3_aa: CSARQGAVNTIYF; cdr3_length: 13; v_call: TRBV20-1; j_call: TRBJ1-3
cdr3_aa: CASSSSGTGFRLMNTEAFF; cdr3_length: 19; v_call: TRBV12-3/TRBV12-4; j_call: TRBJ1-1
cdr3_aa: CAWSLQQLPYNEQFF; cdr3_length: 15; v_call: TRBV30; j_call: TRBJ2-1
cdr3_aa: CSVRGGPSEQYF; cdr3_length: 12; v_call: TRBV29-1; j_call: TRBJ2-7
cdr3_aa: CASSLGGVDEQFF; cdr3_length: 13; v_call: TRBV5-1; j_call: TRBJ2-1
cdr3_aa: CSASPRPPHGYTF; cdr3_length: 13; v_call: TRBV20-1; j_call: TRBJ1-2
cdr3_aa: CASSQGSETQYF; cdr3_length: 12; v_call: TRBV6-1; j_call: TRBJ2-5
cdr3_aa: CASSSYLSGNFF; cdr3_length: 12; v_call: TRBV11-2; j_call: TRBJ2-1
cdr3_aa: CASSLGPGQGNTEAFF; cdr3_length: 16; v_call: TRBV7-6; j_call: TRBJ1-1
cdr3_aa: CASSRGLSAGELFF; cdr3_length: 14; v_call: TRBV12-3/TRBV12-4; j_call: TRBJ2-2
cdr3_aa: CASSLDRGSTDTQYF; cdr3_length: 15; v_call: TRBV7-9; j_call: TRBJ2-3
cdr3_aa: CAWKGSSYEQYF; cdr3_length: 12; v_call: TRBV30; j_call: TRBJ2-7
cdr3_aa: CASSLAIGKSGNTIYF; cdr3_length: 16; v_call: TRBV5-1; j_call: TRBJ1-3
cdr3_aa: CASGPPISGSPQQFF; cdr3_length: 15; v_call: TRBV12-5; j_call: TRBJ2-1
cdr3_aa: CASSSTSGRAGNEQFF; cdr3_length: 16; v_call: TRBV5-5; j_call: TRBJ2-1
cdr3_aa: CSAREDRDQPQHF; cdr3_length: 13; v_call: TRBV20-1; j_call: TRBJ1-5
cdr3_aa: CASGAHQPQHF; cdr3_length: 11; v_call: TRBV7-2; j_call: TRBJ1-5
cdr3_aa: CASSLGTGGAGYGYTF; cdr3_length: 16; v_call: TRBV7-3; j_call: TRBJ1-2
cdr3_aa: CSAILSSYNEQFF; cdr3_length: 13; v_call: TRBV20-1; j_call: TRBJ2-1